This T cell receptor (beta chain) was observed in a study of T cell responses to AZD1222 COVID-19 vaccine. TCRdb's copy holds only in-frame clones and misses some; the assay was immunoSEQ multiplex PCR. This sample yields under 150,000 clones, of which over 85% are seen a single time; roughly 1% belongs to the top ten. The CDR3 loop spans 16 amino acids. The V gene end was trimmed by 3 bases and the J gene end by 1 base; junction bases not matched to a gene: 5. Germline CDR1 LNHDA, CDR2 SQIVND (reference sequence). This specimen was peripheral blood, taken 28 days after the second AZD1222 dose. The TCR comes from an adult who received the AZD1222 COVID-19 vaccine. This sequence joins TRBV19 and TRBJ2-3; TRBD1 aligns across 9 bases. The CDR3 region has the DNA TGTGCCAGTAGTATTCGAAGACAGGGGGGCACAGATACGCAGTATTTT. Encoded protein: CASSIRRQGGTDTQYF.